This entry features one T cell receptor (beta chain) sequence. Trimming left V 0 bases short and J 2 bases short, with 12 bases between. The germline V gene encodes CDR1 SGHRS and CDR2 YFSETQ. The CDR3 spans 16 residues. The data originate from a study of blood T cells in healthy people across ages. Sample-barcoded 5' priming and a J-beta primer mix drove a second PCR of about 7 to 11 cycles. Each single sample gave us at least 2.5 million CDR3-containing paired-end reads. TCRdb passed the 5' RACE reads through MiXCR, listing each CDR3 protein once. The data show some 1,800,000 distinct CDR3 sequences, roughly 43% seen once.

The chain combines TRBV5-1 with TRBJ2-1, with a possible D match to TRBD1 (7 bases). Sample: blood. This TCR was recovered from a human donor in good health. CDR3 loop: CASSLAQGGAYNEQFF. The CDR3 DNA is TGCGCCAGCAGCTTGGCCCAGGGGGGCGCCTACAATGAGCAGTTCTTC.